The rows below give T cell receptor beta chains drawn from one sample of a study of blood T cell repertoires in COVID-19. Measured with immunoSEQ multiplex PCR; TCRdb has only the in-frame clones, and not every one. The data contain 85,000 to 100,000 clones, about 86% of them seen just once; the ten biggest clones take up around 2.1%. The sample taken for sequencing was peripheral blood. The receptors originated from a man aged 50-59 years with COVID-19, enrolled during active disease. The CDR3 runs from the conserved cysteine through the conserved F or W. The D gene is left open where the match is weak.

cdr3_aa: CASSSLQGTGELFF; j_call: TRBJ2-2; v_call: TRBV11-2; d_call: .
cdr3_aa: CASSLVLGTAGNTIYF; j_call: TRBJ1-3; v_call: TRBV5-7; d_call: TRBD1
cdr3_aa: CASSLAGQASGNTIYF; j_call: TRBJ1-3; v_call: TRBV5-1; d_call: TRBD1
cdr3_aa: CASSLGLGADGYAF; j_call: TRBJ1-2; v_call: TRBV7-8; d_call: .
cdr3_aa: CASSTTIRVAKNIQYF; j_call: TRBJ2-4; v_call: TRBV19; d_call: .
cdr3_aa: CASSFRQGELFF; j_call: TRBJ1-4; v_call: TRBV27; d_call: TRBD1
cdr3_aa: CASSAAPVSGGRDTQYF; j_call: TRBJ2-3; v_call: TRBV9; d_call: TRBD2
cdr3_aa: CASSPEGGDEQFF; j_call: TRBJ2-1; v_call: TRBV5-4; d_call: .
cdr3_aa: CASSSPDRDTEAFF; j_call: TRBJ1-1; v_call: TRBV11-1; d_call: TRBD1
cdr3_aa: CAWLAKTRYEQYF; j_call: TRBJ2-7; v_call: TRBV30; d_call: .
cdr3_aa: CASSLSGRLTEAFF; j_call: TRBJ1-1; v_call: TRBV7-3; d_call: .
cdr3_aa: CASAQGTRTGELFF; j_call: TRBJ2-2; v_call: TRBV14; d_call: .
cdr3_aa: CAISSSGGGYTF; j_call: TRBJ1-2; v_call: TRBV10-3; d_call: TRBD1
cdr3_aa: CASSSGQGLNYGYTF; j_call: TRBJ1-2; v_call: TRBV9; d_call: TRBD1
cdr3_aa: CASTLSGEPYNEQFF; j_call: TRBJ2-1; v_call: TRBV11-2; d_call: TRBD2
cdr3_aa: CASSYARDYGYTF; j_call: TRBJ1-2; v_call: TRBV6-2/TRBV6-3; d_call: .
cdr3_aa: CASTDSNYGYTF; j_call: TRBJ1-2; v_call: TRBV5-1; d_call: .
cdr3_aa: CASSLGVGMDTQYF; j_call: TRBJ2-3; v_call: TRBV13; d_call: .
cdr3_aa: CASSLSHAEETQYF; j_call: TRBJ2-5; v_call: TRBV5-5; d_call: .
cdr3_aa: CASSPGWASGTGELFF; j_call: TRBJ2-2; v_call: TRBV28; d_call: TRBD2
cdr3_aa: CASSSSGSVYGYTF; j_call: TRBJ1-2; v_call: TRBV11-2; d_call: .
cdr3_aa: CASSPQGGRGGPDTQYF; j_call: TRBJ2-3; v_call: TRBV4-3; d_call: .
cdr3_aa: CASSLGQSFDYNEQFF; j_call: TRBJ2-1; v_call: TRBV5-1; d_call: .
cdr3_aa: CASSPDQFSGANVLTF; j_call: TRBJ2-6; v_call: TRBV4-3; d_call: .
cdr3_aa: CASSQAVRNEQFF; j_call: TRBJ2-1; v_call: TRBV4-3; d_call: .
cdr3_aa: CASSSSGNQPQHF; j_call: TRBJ1-5; v_call: TRBV19; d_call: .
cdr3_aa: CASSPPGLYSGNTIYF; j_call: TRBJ1-3; v_call: TRBV18; d_call: .
cdr3_aa: CASSQGTGTTWNTGELFF; j_call: TRBJ2-2; v_call: TRBV4-1; d_call: .
cdr3_aa: CASSLSTKNTGELFF; j_call: TRBJ2-2; v_call: TRBV5-1; d_call: .
cdr3_aa: CASSGRLAHEQYF; j_call: TRBJ2-7; v_call: TRBV7-9; d_call: TRBD2
cdr3_aa: CPWGGDNYGYTF; j_call: TRBJ1-2; v_call: TRBV11-2; d_call: .
cdr3_aa: CASSVDSRNQPQHF; j_call: TRBJ1-5; v_call: TRBV9; d_call: .
cdr3_aa: CAWSLGFSGEKDSPLHF; j_call: TRBJ1-6; v_call: TRBV30; d_call: .
cdr3_aa: CASRTGTGNSPLHF; j_call: TRBJ1-6; v_call: TRBV5-6; d_call: TRBD1
cdr3_aa: CASSYRGGLIYGYTF; j_call: TRBJ1-2; v_call: TRBV6-5; d_call: .
cdr3_aa: CALSTGIDGYTF; j_call: TRBJ1-2; v_call: TRBV10-3; d_call: .
cdr3_aa: CSASSGTGGAGYGYTF; j_call: TRBJ1-2; v_call: TRBV20-1; d_call: TRBD1
cdr3_aa: CASSLSRRQGNEKLFF; j_call: TRBJ1-4; v_call: TRBV27; d_call: .
cdr3_aa: CASSELYVKPTYGYTF; j_call: TRBJ1-2; v_call: TRBV6-1; d_call: .
cdr3_aa: CATSSGPGGAFF; j_call: TRBJ1-1; v_call: TRBV24-1; d_call: .
cdr3_aa: CASSFLAGGYGYTF; j_call: TRBJ1-2; v_call: TRBV7-9; d_call: .
cdr3_aa: CAWSVQAGQPQHF; j_call: TRBJ1-5; v_call: TRBV30; d_call: .
cdr3_aa: CASSFPPGGNSYEQYF; j_call: TRBJ2-7; v_call: TRBV28; d_call: .
cdr3_aa: CASLDRGSYNEQFF; j_call: TRBJ2-1; v_call: TRBV10-2; d_call: TRBD1
cdr3_aa: CASTSGGIGGLAKNIQYF; j_call: TRBJ2-4; v_call: TRBV2; d_call: TRBD2
cdr3_aa: CASSHRGRNTGELFF; j_call: TRBJ2-2; v_call: TRBV7-7; d_call: TRBD1
cdr3_aa: CASSTTDRVYYEQYF; j_call: TRBJ2-7; v_call: TRBV19; d_call: TRBD1
cdr3_aa: CASSYIPGQGNSPLHF; j_call: TRBJ1-6; v_call: TRBV28; d_call: TRBD1
cdr3_aa: CASSPPLSRTGGVREQFF; j_call: TRBJ2-1; v_call: TRBV18; d_call: TRBD1
cdr3_aa: CASSDTPGGPRNTIYF; j_call: TRBJ1-3; v_call: TRBV7-2; d_call: TRBD1
cdr3_aa: CASSARTAPGGYEQYF; j_call: TRBJ2-7; v_call: TRBV27; d_call: .